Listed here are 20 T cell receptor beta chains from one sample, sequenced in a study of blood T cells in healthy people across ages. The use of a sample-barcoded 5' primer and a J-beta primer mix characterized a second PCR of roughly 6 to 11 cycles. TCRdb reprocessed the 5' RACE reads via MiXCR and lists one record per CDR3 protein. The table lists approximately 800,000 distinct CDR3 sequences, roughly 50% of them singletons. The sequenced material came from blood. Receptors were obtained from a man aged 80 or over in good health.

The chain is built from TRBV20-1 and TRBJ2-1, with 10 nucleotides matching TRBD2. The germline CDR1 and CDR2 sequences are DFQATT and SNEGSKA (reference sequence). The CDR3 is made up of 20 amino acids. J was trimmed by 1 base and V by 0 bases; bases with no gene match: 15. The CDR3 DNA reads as TGCAGTGCTAGAGATCCGATGACTAGCGGGTCCCGACCGTCCTACAATGAGCAGTTCTTC. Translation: CSARDPMTSGSRPSYNEQFF.

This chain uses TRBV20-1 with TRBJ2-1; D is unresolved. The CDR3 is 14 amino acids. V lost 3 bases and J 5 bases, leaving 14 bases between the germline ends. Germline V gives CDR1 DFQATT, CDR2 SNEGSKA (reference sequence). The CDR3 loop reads CSARAPGRDNEQFF. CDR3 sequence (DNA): TGCAGTGCTAGGGCCCCCGGACGGGACAATGAGCAGTTCTTC.

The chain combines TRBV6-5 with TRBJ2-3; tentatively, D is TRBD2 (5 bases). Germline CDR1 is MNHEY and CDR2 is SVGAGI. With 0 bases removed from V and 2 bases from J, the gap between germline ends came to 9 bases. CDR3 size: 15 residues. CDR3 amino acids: CASSYSEGYTDTQYF. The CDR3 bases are TGTGCCAGCAGTTACTCTGAGGGTTACACAGATACGCAGTATTTT.

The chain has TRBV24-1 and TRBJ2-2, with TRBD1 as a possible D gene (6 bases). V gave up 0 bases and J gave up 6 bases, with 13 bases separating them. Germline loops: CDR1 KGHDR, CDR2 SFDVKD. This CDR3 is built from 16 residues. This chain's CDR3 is CATSDLQTGRAGELFF. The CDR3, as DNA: TGTGCCACCAGTGATTTGCAAACAGGGAGAGCCGGGGAGCTGTTTTTT.

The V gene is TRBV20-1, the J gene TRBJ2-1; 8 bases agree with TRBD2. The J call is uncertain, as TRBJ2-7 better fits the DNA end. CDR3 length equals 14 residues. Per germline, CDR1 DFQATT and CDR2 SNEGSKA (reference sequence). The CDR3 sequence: CSAPFAGGAYEQYF. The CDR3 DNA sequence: TGCAGTGCCCCGTTTGCGGGAGGAGCCTACGAGCAGTACTTC.

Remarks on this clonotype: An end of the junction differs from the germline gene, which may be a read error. The CDR3 DNA follows: TGCGCCGGCAGCCAAACACCGATCTCTGGGGCCAACGTCCTGACTTTC. Encoded protein: CAGSQTPISGANVLTF. V gene TRBV4-1 combines with J gene TRBJ2-6, with D unresolved. The CDR3 is 16 residues long. Germline-derived CDR1 and CDR2 are MGHRA and YSYEKL.

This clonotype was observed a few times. In DNA, the CDR3 is TGTGCCAGCAGCCAAGATGCAGAAAAACTGTTTTTT. Protein: CASSQDAEKLFF. V gene TRBV4-2 combines with J gene TRBJ1-4; D is unresolved. Germline CDR1 LGHNA, CDR2 YNFKEQ. This CDR3 has 12 amino acids. Trimming cost V 0 bases and J 8 bases, with 4 bases left between them.

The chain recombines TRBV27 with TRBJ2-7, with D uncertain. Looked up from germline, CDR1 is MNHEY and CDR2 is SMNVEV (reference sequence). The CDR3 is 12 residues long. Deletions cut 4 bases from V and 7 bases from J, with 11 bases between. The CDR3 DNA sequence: TGTGCCAGCAGTTCGAGCTCCGGGGAGCAGTACTTC. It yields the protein CASSSSSGEQYF.

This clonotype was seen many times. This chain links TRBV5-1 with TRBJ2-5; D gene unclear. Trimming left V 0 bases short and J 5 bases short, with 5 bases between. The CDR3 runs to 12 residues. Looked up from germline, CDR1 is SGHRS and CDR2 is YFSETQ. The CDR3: CASSLDGETQYF. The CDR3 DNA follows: TGCGCCAGCAGCTTGGATGGGGAGACCCAGTACTTC.

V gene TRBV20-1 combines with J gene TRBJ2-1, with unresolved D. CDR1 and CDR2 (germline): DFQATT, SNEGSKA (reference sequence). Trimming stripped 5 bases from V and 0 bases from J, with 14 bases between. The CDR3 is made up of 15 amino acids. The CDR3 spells CSAAPEPSSYNEQFF. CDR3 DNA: TGCAGTGCTGCCCCGGAACCGAGCTCCTACAATGAGCAGTTCTTC.

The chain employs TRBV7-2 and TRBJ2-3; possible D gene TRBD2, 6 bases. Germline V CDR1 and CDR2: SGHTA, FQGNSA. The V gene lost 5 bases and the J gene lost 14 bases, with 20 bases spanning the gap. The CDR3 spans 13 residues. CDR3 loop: CASSPFGAGYAYF. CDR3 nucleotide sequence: TGTGCCAGCAGCCCCTTCGGGGCGGGATACGCGTATTTT.

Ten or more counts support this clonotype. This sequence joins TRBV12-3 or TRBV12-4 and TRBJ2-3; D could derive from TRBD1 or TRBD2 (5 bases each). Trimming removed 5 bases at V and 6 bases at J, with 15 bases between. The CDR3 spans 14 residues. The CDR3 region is CASSLRDASDTQYF. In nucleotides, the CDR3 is TGTGCCAGCAGTCTCCGGGACGCGAGCGATACGCAGTATTTT.

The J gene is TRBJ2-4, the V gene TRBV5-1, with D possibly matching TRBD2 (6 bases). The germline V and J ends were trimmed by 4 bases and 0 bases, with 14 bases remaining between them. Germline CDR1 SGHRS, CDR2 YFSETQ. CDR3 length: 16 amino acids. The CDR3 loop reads CASSQEPGLAKNIQYF. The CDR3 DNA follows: TGCGCCAGCAGCCAGGAACCGGGACTAGCCAAAAACATTCAGTACTTC.

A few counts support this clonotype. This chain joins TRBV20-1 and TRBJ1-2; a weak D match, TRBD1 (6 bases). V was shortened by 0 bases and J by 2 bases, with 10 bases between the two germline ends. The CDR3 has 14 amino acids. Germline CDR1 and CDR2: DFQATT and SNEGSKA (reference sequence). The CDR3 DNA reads TGCAGTGCTAGAGATCCTGGACAGAACTATGGCTACACCTTC. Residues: CSARDPGQNYGYTF.

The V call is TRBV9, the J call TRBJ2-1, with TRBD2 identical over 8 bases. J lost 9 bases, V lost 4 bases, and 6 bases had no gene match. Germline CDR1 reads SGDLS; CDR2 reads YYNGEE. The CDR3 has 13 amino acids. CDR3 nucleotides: TGTGCCAGCAGCTTCCGGACTAGCTTTGAGCAGTTCTTC. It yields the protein CASSFRTSFEQFF.

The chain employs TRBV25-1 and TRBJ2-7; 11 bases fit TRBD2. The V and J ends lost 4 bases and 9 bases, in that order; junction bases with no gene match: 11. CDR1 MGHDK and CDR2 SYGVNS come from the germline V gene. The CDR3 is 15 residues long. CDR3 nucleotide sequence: TGTGCCAGCAGTGTTCCCGGGACTAGCGGCCTAGGGCAGTACTTC. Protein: CASSVPGTSGLGQYF.

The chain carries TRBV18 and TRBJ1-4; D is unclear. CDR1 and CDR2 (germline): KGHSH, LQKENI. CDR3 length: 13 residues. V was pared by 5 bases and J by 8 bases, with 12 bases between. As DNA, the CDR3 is TGTGCCAGCTCAGGAGGGATCGAGGAAAAACTGTTTTTT. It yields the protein CASSGGIEEKLFF.

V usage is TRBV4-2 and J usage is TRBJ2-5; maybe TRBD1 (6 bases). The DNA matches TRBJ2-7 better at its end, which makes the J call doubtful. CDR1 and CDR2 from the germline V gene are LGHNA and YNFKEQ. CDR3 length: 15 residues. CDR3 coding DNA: TGTGCCAGCAGCCAATATCCCGGAACAGGGAGCGAGCAGTACTTC. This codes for CASSQYPGTGSEQYF.

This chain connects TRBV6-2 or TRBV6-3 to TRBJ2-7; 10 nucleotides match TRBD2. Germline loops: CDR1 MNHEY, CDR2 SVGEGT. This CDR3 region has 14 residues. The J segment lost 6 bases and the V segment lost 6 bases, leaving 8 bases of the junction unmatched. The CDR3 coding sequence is TGTGCCAGCAGAACTAGCGGGATTGTTTCCGAGCAGTACTTC. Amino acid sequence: CASRTSGIVSEQYF.

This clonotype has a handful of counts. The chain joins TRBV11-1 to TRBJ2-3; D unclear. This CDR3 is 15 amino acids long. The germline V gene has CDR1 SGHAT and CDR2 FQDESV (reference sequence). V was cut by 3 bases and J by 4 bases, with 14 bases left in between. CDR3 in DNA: TGTGCCAGCAGCTTGAGAGCCTCAATGGCAGATACGCAGTATTTT. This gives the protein CASSLRASMADTQYF.